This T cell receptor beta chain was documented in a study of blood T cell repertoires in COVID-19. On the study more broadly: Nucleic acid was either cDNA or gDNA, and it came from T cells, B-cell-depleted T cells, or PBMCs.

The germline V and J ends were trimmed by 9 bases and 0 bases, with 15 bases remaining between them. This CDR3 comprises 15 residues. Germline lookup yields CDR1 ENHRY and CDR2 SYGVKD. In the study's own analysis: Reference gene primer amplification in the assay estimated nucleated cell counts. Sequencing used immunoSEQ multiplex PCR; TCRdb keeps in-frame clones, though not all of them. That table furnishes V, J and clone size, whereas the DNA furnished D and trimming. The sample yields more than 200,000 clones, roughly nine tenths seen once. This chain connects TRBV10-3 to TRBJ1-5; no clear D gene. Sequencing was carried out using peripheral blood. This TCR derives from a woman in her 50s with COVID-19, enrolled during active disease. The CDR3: CAISMTGNSNQPQHF. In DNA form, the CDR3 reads TGTGCCATTTCAATGACCGGGAATAGCAATCAGCCCCAGCATTTT.